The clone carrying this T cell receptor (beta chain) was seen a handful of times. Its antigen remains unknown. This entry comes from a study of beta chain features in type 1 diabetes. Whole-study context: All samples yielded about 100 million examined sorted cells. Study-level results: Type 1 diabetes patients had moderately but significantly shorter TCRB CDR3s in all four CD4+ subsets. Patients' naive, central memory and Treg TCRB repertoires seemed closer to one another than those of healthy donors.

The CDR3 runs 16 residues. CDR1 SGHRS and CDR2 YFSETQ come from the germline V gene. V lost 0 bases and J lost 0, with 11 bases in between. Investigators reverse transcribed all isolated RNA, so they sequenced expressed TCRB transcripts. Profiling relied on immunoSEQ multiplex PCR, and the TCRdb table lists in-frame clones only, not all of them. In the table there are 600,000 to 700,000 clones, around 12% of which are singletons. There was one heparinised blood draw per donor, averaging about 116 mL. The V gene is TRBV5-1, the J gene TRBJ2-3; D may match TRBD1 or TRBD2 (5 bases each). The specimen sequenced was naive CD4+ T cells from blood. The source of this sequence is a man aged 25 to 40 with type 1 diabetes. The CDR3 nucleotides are TGCGCCAGCAGCTTGGTTCCGGGGCCTAGCACAGATACGCAGTATTTT. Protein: CASSLVPGPSTDTQYF.